Below are 20 T cell receptor beta chains sequenced from a single sample in a study of T cells after yellow fever vaccination (dated by TCRdb to between 2018 and 2021). Libraries were prepared through 5' RACE. TCRdb lists the instrument as Illumina HiSeq 2500. Using fastp trimming at Q25 and MiXCR clonotype assembly, TCRdb reanalyzed the public sequencing data and kept in-frame beta chains. Rows merge per CDR3 protein into single entries with the most common DNA and genes. This sample holds under 550,000 distinct CDR3 sequences; around a fifth were observed only once. Approximately 15% of the sample lies in the top ten. The treatment or condition label, as the study defines it: live attenuated yellow fever vaccine strain. The sample in question was PBMCs, obtained roughly 20 days after the first yellow fever vaccination. These receptors all stem from a man aged 18-30 years who received the YFV17D yellow fever vaccine.

The chain links TRBV7-2 to TRBJ1-2; no definite D call. V lost 6 bases and J lost 7, with 15 bases in between. The CDR3 is made up of 13 amino acids. Germline V gene lookup returns CDR1 SGHTA and CDR2 FQGNSA. The DNA of the CDR3 is TGTGCCAGCAGTCCCATGGTGAAGGCTGGCTACACCTTC. Protein sequence: CASSPMVKAGYTF.

J is TRBJ2-2 and V is TRBV4-1; maybe TRBD1 (6 bases). CDR1 is MGHRA and CDR2 is YSYEKL in the germline V gene. Trimming removed 4 bases at V and 6 bases at J, with 21 bases between. This CDR3 comprises 17 residues. The CDR3, as DNA: TGCGCCAGCAGCCGAAAACCGCCAGGGGCAAGGCCCGGGGAGCTGTTTTTT. This encodes CASSRKPPGARPGELFF.

In its sample, this clonotype was seen many times. DNA for the CDR3: TGCGCCAGCAGCTTTTCAGCGGGGGCTAGCACAGATACGCAGTATTTT. It encodes CASSFSAGASTDTQYF. This sequence joins TRBV5-1 and TRBJ2-3; 8 nucleotides align to TRBD2. The length of the CDR3 is 16 residues. The ends lost 2 bases at V and 0 bases at J; junction bases unmatched: 5. Germline V gives CDR1 SGHRS, CDR2 YFSETQ. Supplemented by reference TRBV5-1 and TRBJ2-3, the full variable domain reads KAGVTQTPRYLIKTRGQQVTLSCSPISGHRSVSWYQQTPGQGLQFLFEYFSETQRNKGNFPGRFSGRQFSNSRSEMNVSTLELGDSALYLCASSFSAGASTDTQYFGPGTRLTVL.

This clonotype has more than one count but fewer than ten. The J gene is TRBJ1-2, the V gene TRBV2; unclear D gene. From germline, CDR1 is SNHLY and CDR2 FYNNEI. CDR3 size: 16 residues. V gave up 6 bases and J gave up 2 bases, with 19 bases separating them. The CDR3 DNA is TGTGCCAGCAGCGTCGACCGGGTGCCCACGAACTATGGCTACACCTTC. Translation gives CASSVDRVPTNYGYTF.

In this sample, this clonotype turned up a few times. The chain couples TRBV9 to TRBJ2-2; D might be TRBD2 (5 bases). In germline, CDR1 is SGDLS, CDR2 YYNGEE. V was cut by 2 bases and J by 0 bases, with 14 bases left in between. The CDR3 is made up of 17 amino acids. The CDR3 nucleotides read TGTGCCAGCAGCGTGACGGGATCCGGGGCGAACACCGGGGAGCTGTTTTTT. Residues: CASSVTGSGANTGELFF.

This sequence joins TRBV5-6 and TRBJ1-2; D is possibly TRBD1 (5 bases). From germline, CDR1 is SGHDT and CDR2 YYEEEE. This CDR3 is built from 15 residues. V was trimmed by 5 bases and J by 5 bases, leaving 19 bases between them. The CDR3 coding sequence is TGTGCCAGCAGGCCCTTTAGGGGTTTAGGGTATGGCTACACCTTC. Protein product: CASRPFRGLGYGYTF.

This chain uses TRBV7-2 with TRBJ1-1; D is perhaps TRBD1 (6 bases). This CDR3 comprises 12 residues. The germline V gene encodes CDR1 SGHTA and CDR2 FQGNSA. Between the trimmed V and J ends, which lost 8 bases and 5 bases, there was a span of 12 bases. The CDR3 region is CASGGLGTEAFF. The CDR3 DNA reads as TGTGCCAGCGGGGGGCTGGGGACTGAAGCTTTCTTT.

This clonotype was seen a handful of times. This chain connects TRBV6-5 to TRBJ1-1; D is perhaps TRBD1 (5 bases). Germline-derived CDR1 and CDR2 are MNHEY and SVGAGI. The V end lost 0 bases, the J end lost 1 base, and 15 bases lay between the germline ends. The CDR3 runs 17 residues. CDR3 bases: TGTGCCAGCAGTTACTCGATGGGGCAGGGCCCGAACACTGAAGCTTTCTTT. Translation: CASSYSMGQGPNTEAFF.

Only a few counts were recorded for this clonotype. The CDR3 bases are TGCGCCAGCAGCCTTCCAGGGGTGGCCGGGGAGCTGTTTTTT. Protein: CASSLPGVAGELFF. The chain recombines TRBV5-1 with TRBJ2-2, with D tentatively TRBD1 (6 bases). Germline-derived CDR1 and CDR2 are SGHRS and YFSETQ. V gave up 4 bases and J gave up 6 bases, with 13 bases separating them. The CDR3 is 14 amino acids.

This clonotype has only a few counts. The gene calls are TRBV20-1 and TRBJ2-3, with 8 bases identical to TRBD2. The V and J ends lost 8 bases and 4 bases, in that order; junction bases with no gene match: 11. This CDR3 region has 14 residues. The germline V gene has CDR1 DFQATT and CDR2 SNEGSKA (reference sequence). The CDR3 loop is CSPHSGVRSDTQYF. Written as DNA, the CDR3 is TGCAGTCCACATAGCGGGGTTAGGTCAGATACGCAGTATTTT.

The V call is TRBV20-1, the J call TRBJ2-4; D ambiguous. V was clipped by 6 bases and J by 0 bases, with 9 bases between them. Germline CDR1 DFQATT, CDR2 SNEGSKA (reference sequence). This CDR3 is 13 amino acids long. CDR3 region: CSAITLAKNIQYF. The CDR3 DNA is TGCAGTGCCATCACCTTAGCCAAAAACATTCAGTACTTC.

V gene TRBV20-1 combines with J gene TRBJ2-5; D is unclear. Germline V gene lookup returns CDR1 DFQATT and CDR2 SNEGSKA (reference sequence). The CDR3 consists of 14 residues. V was clipped by 5 bases and J by 2 bases, with 15 bases between them. CDR3 nucleotides: TGCAGTGCTTCCCATGACACTGTACAAGAGACCCAGTACTTC. Protein sequence: CSASHDTVQETQYF.

The chain couples TRBV20-1 to TRBJ2-3; 8 nucleotides align to TRBD2. With 4 bases clipped from V and 4 bases from J, the junction kept 13 bases outside the gene matches. Germline values: CDR1 DFQATT, CDR2 SNEGSKA (reference sequence). CDR3 length equals 16 residues. The CDR3 DNA reads as TGCAGTGCTATACTAGCGGTCCCCTTTCAATCAGATACGCAGTATTTT. This sequence encodes CSAILAVPFQSDTQYF.

The rearrangement joins TRBV4-1 to TRBJ2-2; 12 nucleotides align to TRBD2. J was trimmed by 5 bases and V by 5 bases; bases with no gene match: 6. Germline-derived CDR1 and CDR2 are MGHRA and YSYEKL. The CDR3 has 16 residues. CDR3 region: CASSTTSGGITGELFF. Written as DNA, the CDR3 is TGCGCCAGCAGCACGACTAGCGGGGGAATTACCGGGGAGCTGTTTTTT.

The rearrangement uses TRBV5-8 and TRBJ2-4, with D unclear. V lost 4 bases to trimming and J lost 7 bases, with 15 bases between them. Germline V gene data show CDR1 as SGHTS and CDR2 as YDEGEE. The CDR3 runs to 14 residues. The CDR3 region has the DNA TGTGCCAGCAGCCCCAGGCACCTCTTCAACATTCAGTACTTC. It encodes CASSPRHLFNIQYF.

This clonotype was detected only a few times. The rearrangement joins TRBV5-1 to TRBJ1-1, with a weak D call TRBD1 (5 bases). The germline gives CDR1 SGHRS, CDR2 YFSETQ. Trimming shortened V by 0 bases and J by 3 bases, and 12 bases separated the two germline ends. This CDR3 region has 15 residues. The DNA for the CDR3 is TGCGCCAGCAGCTTGGCAGGGTTGGGAGACACTGAAGCTTTCTTT. The encoded protein is CASSLAGLGDTEAFF. The full variable domain, rest sourced from reference TRBV5-1 and TRBJ1-1, is KAGVTQTPRYLIKTRGQQVTLSCSPISGHRSVSWYQQTPGQGLQFLFEYFSETQRNKGNFPGRFSGRQFSNSRSEMNVSTLELGDSALYLCASSLAGLGDTEAFFGQGTRLTVV.

This chain connects TRBV20-1 to TRBJ2-1; maybe TRBD1 (6 bases). CDR3 length: 13 amino acids. Trimming cost V 4 bases and J 5 bases, with 12 bases left between them. Germline values: CDR1 DFQATT, CDR2 SNEGSKA (reference sequence). The CDR3 region is CSATGTLNNEQFF. The DNA of the CDR3 is TGCAGTGCTACCGGGACACTCAACAATGAGCAGTTCTTC.

The rearrangement links TRBV20-1 to TRBJ1-4, with a possible D match to TRBD1 (5 bases). Germline assignment: CDR1 DFQATT and CDR2 SNEGSKA (reference sequence). This CDR3 is built from 14 residues. The V end was cut by 1 base, the J end by 7 bases, with 13 bases between. CDR3 bases: TGCAGTGCTAGAGGGGACGACATGTCTGAAAAACTGTTTTTT. It translates to CSARGDDMSEKLFF.

This clonotype was recorded a few times. The J gene is TRBJ2-3, the V gene TRBV29-1; D ambiguous. Germline V gene lookup returns CDR1 SQVTM and CDR2 ANQGSEA. CDR3 length equals 19 residues. Trimming stripped 0 bases from V and 4 bases from J, with 26 bases between. The CDR3 here is CSVEDFQVKGPHSSDTQYF. The CDR3, as DNA: TGCAGCGTTGAAGATTTTCAGGTCAAAGGTCCCCATAGTTCAGATACGCAGTATTTT.

This clonotype was observed a few times. The chain recombines TRBV7-2 with TRBJ2-5, with D perhaps matching TRBD2 (5 bases). This CDR3 comprises 13 residues. V was cut by 3 bases and J by 2 bases, with 7 bases left in between. Germline lookup yields CDR1 SGHTA and CDR2 FQGNSA. The CDR3 DNA is TGTGCCAGCAGCTTGGAGCGGCAAGAGACCCAGTACTTC. It encodes CASSLERQETQYF.